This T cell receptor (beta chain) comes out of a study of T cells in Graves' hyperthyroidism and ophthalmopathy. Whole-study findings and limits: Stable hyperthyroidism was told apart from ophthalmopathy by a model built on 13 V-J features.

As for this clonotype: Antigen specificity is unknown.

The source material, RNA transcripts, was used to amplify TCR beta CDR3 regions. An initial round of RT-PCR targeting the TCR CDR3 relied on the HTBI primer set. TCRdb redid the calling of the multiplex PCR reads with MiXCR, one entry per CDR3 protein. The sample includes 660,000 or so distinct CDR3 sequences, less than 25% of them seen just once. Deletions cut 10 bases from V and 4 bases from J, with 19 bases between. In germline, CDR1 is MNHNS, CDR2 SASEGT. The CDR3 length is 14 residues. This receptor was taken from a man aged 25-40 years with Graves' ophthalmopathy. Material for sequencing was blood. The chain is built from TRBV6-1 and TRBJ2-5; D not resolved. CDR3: CATRAGGIGETQYF. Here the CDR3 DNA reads TGTGCCACCCGGGCAGGCGGTATAGGAGAGACCCAGTACTTC.